The 29 T cell receptor beta chains below come from one sample, sequenced in a study of OX40 agonist ivuxolimab in advanced cancers. Some clones are missing from TCRdb's copy, which holds only in-frame ones; the method was immunoSEQ multiplex PCR. The sample lists 90,000 to 120,000 clones, about 91% occurring once. Sequencing was performed on CD4+ or CD8+ T cells sorted from blood, taken in a trial of the OX40 agonist ivuxolimab. These receptors originate from an adult with an advanced solid tumor such as melanoma, head and neck, liver or kidney cancer.

The J gene is TRBJ2-2, the V gene TRBV18, with D hard to call. In germline, CDR1 is KGHSH, CDR2 LQKENI. The CDR3 length is 16 residues. Trimming left V 3 bases short and J 4 bases short, with 15 bases between. The CDR3 protein is CASSPQPVFGTGELFF. CDR3 DNA: TGTGCCAGCTCACCCCAGCCTGTTTTTGGCACCGGGGAGCTGTTTTTT.

J is TRBJ1-2 and V is TRBV6-5; 12 bases match TRBD1. After removal of 4 bases from V and 6 bases from J, the junction contained 6 bases not matched to a gene. This CDR3 is 15 amino acids long. Germline assignment: CDR1 MNHEY and CDR2 SVGAGI. The CDR3 loop is CASSLGTGGGDGYTF. The DNA for the CDR3 is TGTGCCAGCAGTTTAGGGACAGGGGGCGGGGATGGCTACACCTTC.

The chain carries TRBV11-3 and TRBJ2-1, with 13 bases that match TRBD2. With V trimmed by 2 bases and J by 8 bases, 9 bases remained unmatched. Germline V gene data show CDR1 as SGHNT and CDR2 as YENEEA. The CDR3 length is 17 residues. In nucleotides, the CDR3 is TGTGCCAGCAGCTTACGGCAAACTAGCGGGAGGGCCGATGAGCAGTTCTTC. Translation gives CASSLRQTSGRADEQFF. Using reference TRBV11-3 and TRBJ2-1 for the parts outside the CDR3, the full variable domain is EAGVVQSPRYKIIEKKQPVAFWCNPISGHNTLYWYLQNLGQGPELLIRYENEEAVDDSQLPKDRFSAERLKGVDSTLKIQPAELGDSAVYLCASSLRQTSGRADEQFFGPGTRLTVL.

The CDR3 coding sequence is TGTGCCAGCAGTGAACAGGGGGTCGACGAGCAGTACTTC. Amino acid sequence: CASSEQGVDEQYF. The chain is built from TRBV25-1 and TRBJ2-7; 7 bases fit TRBD1. The J segment lost 5 bases and the V segment lost 2 bases, leaving 3 bases of the junction unmatched. The CDR3 length is 13 residues. The germline gives CDR1 MGHDK, CDR2 SYGVNS.

The DNA for the CDR3 is TGCGCCAGCAGGCCGACAGGGGGGTCGTTCACTGAAGCTTTCTTT. Protein sequence: CASRPTGGSFTEAFF. The V call is TRBV5-1, the J call TRBJ1-1; 9 nucleotides line up with TRBD1. This CDR3 has 15 residues. V shed 5 bases, J shed 4 bases, and the junction held 9 bases outside the gene matches. Germline CDR1 and CDR2: SGHRS and YFSETQ.

The chain joins TRBV6-1 to TRBJ1-6; D unresolved. The germline V gene has CDR1 MNHNS and CDR2 SASEGT. The V and J ends lost 8 bases and 6 bases respectively, with 14 bases between them. The CDR3 spans 14 residues. CDR3 in amino acids: CASLRPSGNSPLHF. As DNA, the CDR3 is TGTGCCAGCCTCCGGCCAAGTGGTAATTCACCCCTCCACTTT.

The chain carries TRBV30 and TRBJ2-7, with 15 nucleotides matching TRBD2. This CDR3 region has 14 residues. Unmatched junction bases numbered 2, after V lost 4 bases and J lost 4 bases. Germline CDR1 GTSNPN, CDR2 SVGIG (reference sequence). CDR3 DNA sequence: TGTGCCTGGATCGGGACTAGCGGGAGGTACGAGCAGTACTTC. Its protein is CAWIGTSGRYEQYF.

The V gene is TRBV5-5, the J gene TRBJ1-1; TRBD1 might be the D (5 bases). Germline lookup yields CDR1 SGHKS and CDR2 YYEKEE (reference sequence). This CDR3 comprises 15 residues. V lost 5 bases and J lost 2, with 16 bases in between. In DNA, the CDR3 is TGTGCCAGCAGACCCGACAGAGGAAGAAACACTGAAGCTTTCTTT. Translated: CASRPDRGRNTEAFF.

The chain couples TRBV14 to TRBJ1-2; tentative D call: TRBD1 (6 bases). This CDR3 region has 16 residues. Germline V CDR1 and CDR2: SGHDN, FVKESK. Trimming stripped 0 bases from V and 0 bases from J, with 11 bases between. The CDR3 loop is CASSQDPRDTNYGYTF. The CDR3 DNA sequence: TGTGCCAGCAGCCAAGATCCGCGGGACACTAACTATGGCTACACCTTC.

The genes are TRBV11-3 and TRBJ1-2; possible D gene TRBD1, 5 bases. The CDR3 spans 14 residues. Germline V gene data show CDR1 as SGHNT and CDR2 as YENEEA. V gave up 4 bases and J gave up 5 bases, with 14 bases separating them. CDR3 sequence reads: CASSSQGVRYGYTF. The CDR3 region has the DNA TGTGCCAGCAGCTCCCAAGGGGTTCGGTATGGCTACACCTTC.

V usage is TRBV6-1 and J usage is TRBJ2-7; TRBD1 is a possible D gene (5 bases). Germline CDR1 and CDR2: MNHNS and SASEGT. The V end was cut by 7 bases, the J end by 0 bases, with 13 bases between. The CDR3 sequence is 14 residues long. The CDR3, as DNA: TGTGCCAGCATTTCAGGGTCCCCCTCCTACGAGCAGTACTTC. This translates into CASISGSPSYEQYF.

The J gene is TRBJ2-3, the V gene TRBV10-1; 12 nucleotides match TRBD1. Trimming cost V 6 bases and J 4 bases; bases outside gene matches: 2. Germline V lookup: CDR1 WNHNN, CDR2 SYGVQD (reference sequence). The CDR3 spans 14 residues. Here the CDR3 DNA reads TGCGCCAGCAGAGGGACAGGGGGCCCAGATACGCAGTATTTT. Translating it yields CASRGTGGPDTQYF.

The chain employs TRBV6-5 and TRBJ2-7; 10 bases are shared with TRBD1. This CDR3 spans 15 amino acids. Germline V gene sequence: CDR1 MNHEY, CDR2 SVGAGI. V dropped 2 bases and J dropped 4; count of bases not matched to a gene: 5. This CDR3 is CASSYVGGQGYEQYF. The CDR3 DNA is TGTGCCAGCAGTTACGTAGGGGGACAGGGGTACGAGCAGTACTTC.

The rearrangement uses TRBV7-2 and TRBJ2-7; D is undetermined. The CDR3 runs to 12 residues. The ends were cut back, 1 base at V and 6 bases at J, with 7 bases in the middle. Per germline, CDR1 SGHTA and CDR2 FQGNSA. CDR3 sequence (DNA): TGTGCCAGCAGCTTAGACATCCCCGAGCAGTACTTC. This codes for CASSLDIPEQYF. Full variable domain (remainder filled in from reference TRBV7-2 and TRBJ2-7): GAGVSQSPSNKVTEKGKDVELRCDPISGHTALYWYRQSLGQGLEFLIYFQGNSAPDKSGLPSDRFSAERTGGSVSTLTIQRTQQEDSAVYLCASSLDIPEQYFGPGTRLTVT.

The rearrangement uses TRBV4-2 and TRBJ2-7; a weak D match, TRBD1 (6 bases). This CDR3 has 15 residues. Trimming removed 0 bases at V and 6 bases at J, with 15 bases between. CDR1 is LGHNA, CDR2 YNFKEQ, per germline. The CDR3 sequence: CASSQDDRRSGEQYF. DNA for the CDR3: TGTGCCAGCAGCCAAGATGACAGGCGGAGCGGCGAGCAGTACTTC.

V gene TRBV6-4 combines with J gene TRBJ2-3; 13 bases match TRBD2. Per germline, CDR1 MRHNA and CDR2 SNTAGT. The V gene end was trimmed by 4 bases and the J gene end by 0 bases; junction bases not matched to a gene: 7. The CDR3 length is 18 residues. The CDR3, as DNA: TGTGCCAGCAGTGTCACTAGCGGGAGGGTAGATAGCACAGATACGCAGTATTTT. Amino acids: CASSVTSGRVDSTDTQYF.

This chain uses TRBV6-1 with TRBJ1-4, with 7 bases identical to TRBD1. CDR3 size: 15 residues. V trimming: 2 bases; J trimming: 7 bases; junction bases outside the gene matches: 7. Germline CDR1 MNHNS, CDR2 SASEGT. CDR3 sequence: CASSESWTGLEKLFF. The CDR3 DNA reads TGTGCCAGCAGTGAATCCTGGACAGGACTTGAAAAACTGTTTTTT.

V is TRBV6-4 and J is TRBJ2-2; TRBD2 matches 10 bases. Germline V CDR1 and CDR2: MRHNA, SNTAGT. The CDR3 sequence is 16 residues long. V shed 7 bases, J shed 7 bases, and the junction held 12 bases outside the gene matches. The CDR3 spells CASTLPLAGAVGELFF. CDR3 sequence (DNA): TGTGCCAGCACCCTGCCCCTAGCGGGAGCGGTCGGGGAGCTGTTTTTT.

This clone was seen a handful of times. The chain couples TRBV11-2 to TRBJ1-2; D unresolved. The germline V and J ends were trimmed by 0 bases and 2 bases, with 1 base remaining between them. The germline CDR1 and CDR2 sequences are SGHAT and FQNNGV. This CDR3 spans 12 amino acids. The chain's CDR3 is CASSLDNYGYTF. In DNA, the CDR3 is TGTGCCAGCAGCTTAGACAACTATGGCTACACCTTC.

The chain employs TRBV7-9 and TRBJ2-6, with D possibly matching TRBD1 (6 bases). This CDR3 has 17 amino acids. Trimming stripped 2 bases from V and 0 bases from J, with 11 bases between. Germline CDR1 SEHNR, CDR2 FQNEAQ (reference sequence). CDR3 DNA sequence: TGTGCCAGCAGCTTACCCGGACAGCGCTCTGGGGCCAACGTCCTGACTTTC. Protein: CASSLPGQRSGANVLTF. The whole variable domain, remainder taken from reference TRBV7-9 and TRBJ2-6, is DTGVSQNPRHKITKRGQNVTFRCDPISEHNRLYWYRQTLGQGPEFLTYFQNEAQLEKSRLLSDRFSAERPKGSFSTLEIQRTEQGDSAMYLCASSLPGQRSGANVLTFGAGSRLTVL.

The chain joins TRBV5-4 to TRBJ2-7, with a tentative D call TRBD2 (6 bases). V gave up 4 bases and J gave up 6 bases, with 23 bases separating them. The CDR3 is 16 amino acids. CDR1 and CDR2 from the germline V gene are SGHNT and YYREEE (reference sequence). The CDR3 protein is CASSPPGGGIAGEQYF. In DNA form, the CDR3 reads TGTGCCAGCAGCCCCCCCGGCGGCGGGATCGCGGGCGAGCAGTACTTC.

The chain carries TRBV23-1 and TRBJ2-7, with 8 bases matching TRBD1. TRBV23-1 is recorded as an ORF, its role being uncertain. CDR3 length equals 19 residues. V lost 4 bases to trimming and J lost 0 bases; unmatched junction nucleotides: 17. The CDR3 reads CASSPILLSRQGCSYEQYF. The CDR3 DNA is TGCGCCAGCAGTCCCATCCTTCTCTCTCGACAGGGGTGCTCCTACGAGCAGTACTTC.

In nucleotides, the CDR3 is TGTGCCAGCAGACCAACTAGCGTCAATGAGCAGTTCTTC. Translating gives CASRPTSVNEQFF. The chain has TRBV6-1 and TRBJ2-1; 7 bases fit TRBD2. The V segment lost 6 bases and the J segment 6 bases; nucleotides outside the gene matches: 5. This CDR3 is built from 13 residues. The germline CDR1 and CDR2 sequences are MNHNS and SASEGT.

V and J are TRBV19 and TRBJ2-7; 7 bases fit TRBD1. The CDR3 totals 14 residues. Germline V gives CDR1 LNHDA, CDR2 SQIVND (reference sequence). V dropped 8 bases and J dropped 6; count of bases not matched to a gene: 13. The CDR3 is CASGGDRVDGEQYF. The CDR3 nucleotides read TGTGCCAGTGGGGGCGACAGGGTTGACGGCGAGCAGTACTTC. The whole variable domain, filled in from reference TRBV19 and TRBJ2-7, reads DGGITQSPKYLFRKEGQNVTLSCEQNLNHDAMYWYRQDPGQGLRLIYYSQIVNDFQKGDIAEGYSVSREKKESFPLTVTSAQKNPTAFYLCASGGDRVDGEQYFGPGTRLTVT.

As regards this clone: Other DNA sequences in the sample encode the same CDR3. The chain combines TRBV12-5 with TRBJ1-3; TRBD1 matches at 8 bases. Germline CDR1 LGHNT, CDR2 FRNRAP. The CDR3 covers 15 residues. J was trimmed by 2 bases and V by 2 bases; bases with no gene match: 2. For the CDR3, the DNA is TGTGCTAGTGGTTTGACAGGGGGACCTGGAAACACCATATATTTT. Encoded protein: CASGLTGGPGNTIYF.

The J gene is TRBJ1-2, the V gene TRBV5-1; D may be TRBD1 (6 bases). V dropped 1 base and J dropped 3 bases, with 10 bases sitting between them. Per the germline V gene, CDR1 is SGHRS and CDR2 is YFSETQ. The CDR3 extends over 14 amino acids. The CDR3 reads CASSLSGDDYGYTF. The CDR3 bases are TGCGCCAGCAGCTTGTCAGGGGACGACTATGGCTACACCTTC.

The J gene is TRBJ2-5, the V gene TRBV25-1, with TRBD2 matching 8 bases. The J call may be faulty, since TRBJ2-7 better matches the DNA end. The germline V gene encodes CDR1 MGHDK and CDR2 SYGVNS. The CDR3 length is 18 residues. The CDR3 DNA sequence: TGTGCCAGCAGTGATTCCTTCGGGGGGGCAGGGTATTCGGGCGAGCAGTACTTC. Translation gives CASSDSFGGAGYSGEQYF.

The J gene is TRBJ2-7, the V gene TRBV19; TRBD2 matches 7 bases. Trimming took 5 bases from V and 7 from J; bases not matched to a gene: 11. Germline V lookup: CDR1 LNHDA, CDR2 SQIVND (reference sequence). This CDR3 is 14 amino acids long. CDR3 in amino acids: CASSLAVTAREQYF. CDR3 DNA sequence: TGTGCCAGTAGTCTAGCGGTCACAGCTCGGGAGCAGTACTTC.

V gene TRBV11-1 combines with J gene TRBJ1-1, with a tentative D call TRBD1 (6 bases). This CDR3 spans 14 amino acids. Looked up from germline, CDR1 is SGHAT and CDR2 is FQDESV (reference sequence). V was shortened by 4 bases and J by 4 bases, with 13 bases between the two germline ends. The DNA for the CDR3 is TGTGCCAGCAGCTCTGGCCAACAGGGCACTGAAGCTTTCTTT. Translation gives CASSSGQQGTEAFF.